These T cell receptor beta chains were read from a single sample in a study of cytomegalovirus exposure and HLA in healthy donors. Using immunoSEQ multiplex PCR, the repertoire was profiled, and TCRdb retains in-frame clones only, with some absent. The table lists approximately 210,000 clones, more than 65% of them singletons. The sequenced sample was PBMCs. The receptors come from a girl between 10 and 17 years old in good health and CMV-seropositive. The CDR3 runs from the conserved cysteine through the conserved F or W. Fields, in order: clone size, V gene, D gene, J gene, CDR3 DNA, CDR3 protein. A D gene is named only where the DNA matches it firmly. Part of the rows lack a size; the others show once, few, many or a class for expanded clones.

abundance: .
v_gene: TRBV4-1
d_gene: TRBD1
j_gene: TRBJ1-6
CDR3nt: TGCGCCAGCAGACGACAGGGGAATTCACCCCTCCACTTT
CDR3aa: CASRRQGNSPLHF

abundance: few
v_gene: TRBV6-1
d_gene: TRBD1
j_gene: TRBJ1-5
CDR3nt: TGTGCCACCATCAGGGGGCCGGACAATCAGCCCCAGCATTTT
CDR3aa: CATIRGPDNQPQHF

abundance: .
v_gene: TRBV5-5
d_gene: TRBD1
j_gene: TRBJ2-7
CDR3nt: TGTGCCAGCAGCCGACCCAGGACAGGGTACTACGAGCAGTACTTC
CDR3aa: CASSRPRTGYYEQYF

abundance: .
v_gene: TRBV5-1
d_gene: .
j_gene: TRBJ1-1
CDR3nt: TGCGCCAGCAGCTTGGCAGATGGTGACACTGAAGCTTTCTTT
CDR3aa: CASSLADGDTEAFF

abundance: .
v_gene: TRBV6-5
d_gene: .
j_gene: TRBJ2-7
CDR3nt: TGTGCCACGTCATCTAGCTACGAGCAGTACTTC
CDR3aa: CATSSSYEQYF

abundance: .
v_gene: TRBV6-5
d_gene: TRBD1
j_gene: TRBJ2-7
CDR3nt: TGTGCCAGCAGGCCCCACGGGACAGGGTCCTACGAGCAGTACTTC
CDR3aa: CASRPHGTGSYEQYF

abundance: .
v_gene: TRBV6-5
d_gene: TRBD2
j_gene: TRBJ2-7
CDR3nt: TGTGCCAGCAGTTACTCGTCTAGCGGGGGTTACGAGCAGTACTTC
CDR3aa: CASSYSSSGGYEQYF

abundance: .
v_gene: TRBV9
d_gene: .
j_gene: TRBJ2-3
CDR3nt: TGTGCCAGCAGCGTAGGTGGCAGAAGCACAGATACGCAGTATTTT
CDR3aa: CASSVGGRSTDTQYF

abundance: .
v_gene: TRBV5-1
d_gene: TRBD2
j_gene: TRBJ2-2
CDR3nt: TGCGCCAGCAGCCTGCGACTAGCGGGGGGTACCGGGGAGCTGTTTTTT
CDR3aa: CASSLRLAGGTGELFF

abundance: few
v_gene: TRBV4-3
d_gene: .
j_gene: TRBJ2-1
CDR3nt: TGCGCCAGCAGCCAAGAGGTTGGCGAGCAGTTCTTC
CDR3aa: CASSQEVGEQFF

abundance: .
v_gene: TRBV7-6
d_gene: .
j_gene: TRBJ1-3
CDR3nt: TGTGCCAGCAGCTTTGGACAGAGTGGAAACACCATATATTTT
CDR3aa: CASSFGQSGNTIYF

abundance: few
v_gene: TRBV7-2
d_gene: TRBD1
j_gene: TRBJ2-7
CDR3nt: TGTGCCAGCAGCCCGGGACAGGGAGCCTACGAGCAGTACTTC
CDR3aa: CASSPGQGAYEQYF

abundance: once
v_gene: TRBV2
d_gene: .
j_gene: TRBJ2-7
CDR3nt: TGTGCCAGCAGTGAATCGGGACTGTCCTACGAGCAGTACTTC
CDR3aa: CASSESGLSYEQYF

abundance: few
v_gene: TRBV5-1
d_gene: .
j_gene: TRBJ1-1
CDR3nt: TGCGCCAGCAGCTTGGAGCGGGATGGCACTGAAGCTTTCTTT
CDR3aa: CASSLERDGTEAFF

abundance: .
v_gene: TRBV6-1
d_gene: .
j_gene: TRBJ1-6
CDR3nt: TGTGCCAGCAGTGATCCCGACAGGCGCCCTAATTCACCCCTCCACTTT
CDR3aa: CASSDPDRRPNSPLHF

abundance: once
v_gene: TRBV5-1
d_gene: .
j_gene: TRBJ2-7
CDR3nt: TGCGCCAGCAGTTCTGGACATTCCTACGAGCAGTACTTC
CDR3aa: CASSSGHSYEQYF

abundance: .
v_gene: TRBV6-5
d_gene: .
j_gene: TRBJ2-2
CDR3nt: TGTGCCAGCAGTTTGTGGCAGAACACCGGGGAGCTGTTTTTT
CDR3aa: CASSLWQNTGELFF

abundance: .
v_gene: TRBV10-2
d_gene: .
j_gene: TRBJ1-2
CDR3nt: TGCGCCAGCAGTGGGACACCAACTAACTATGGCTACACCTTC
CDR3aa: CASSGTPTNYGYTF

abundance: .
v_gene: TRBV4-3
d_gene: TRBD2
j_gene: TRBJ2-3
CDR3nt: TGCGCCAGCAGCCAAGAGGTGGGGCTAGCGGGGGCCGGATCCTCTGCAGATACGCAGTATTTT
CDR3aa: CASSQEVGLAGAGSSADTQYF

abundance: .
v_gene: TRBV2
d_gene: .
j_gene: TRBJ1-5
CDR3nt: TGTGCCAGCAGTGAGGCCCAGTTCGAACCCCAGCATTTT
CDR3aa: CASSEAQFEPQHF

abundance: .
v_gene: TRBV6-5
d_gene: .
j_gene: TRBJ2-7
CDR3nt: TGTGCCAGCAGTTACTCGATCCAGGGCTCCTACGAGCAGTACTTC
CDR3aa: CASSYSIQGSYEQYF

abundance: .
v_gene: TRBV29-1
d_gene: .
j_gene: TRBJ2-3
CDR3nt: TGCAGCGTTGTTGTCTATACGCAGTATTTT
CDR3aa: CSVVVYTQYF

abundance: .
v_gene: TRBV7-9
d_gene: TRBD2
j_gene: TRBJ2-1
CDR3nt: TGTGCCAGCACCGGGACTAGCGTTTACAATGAGCAGTTCTTC
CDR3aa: CASTGTSVYNEQFF

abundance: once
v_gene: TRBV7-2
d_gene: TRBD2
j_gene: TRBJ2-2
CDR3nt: TGTGCCACCCCCCCACGGGGGGGCAACACCGGGGAGCTGTTTTTT
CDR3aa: CATPPRGGNTGELFF

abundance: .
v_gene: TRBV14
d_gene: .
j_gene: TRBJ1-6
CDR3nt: TGTGCCAGCAGCCCCCAGATCTATAATTCACCCCTCCACTTT
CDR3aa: CASSPQIYNSPLHF

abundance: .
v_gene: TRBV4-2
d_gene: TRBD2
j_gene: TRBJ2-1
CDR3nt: TGTGCTTCTAGCGGGGTTACTAATGAGCAGTTCTTC
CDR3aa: CASSGVTNEQFF

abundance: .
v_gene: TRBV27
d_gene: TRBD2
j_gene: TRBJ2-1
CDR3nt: TGTGCCAGCAGTTTATGGGGGGGGTGGGTTGAGCAGTTCTTC
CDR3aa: CASSLWGGWVEQFF

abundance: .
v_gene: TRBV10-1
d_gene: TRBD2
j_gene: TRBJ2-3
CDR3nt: TGCGCCAGCTCCCCAGGGCGGCTAGCGGGTGTAGATACGCAGTATTTT
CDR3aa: CASSPGRLAGVDTQYF

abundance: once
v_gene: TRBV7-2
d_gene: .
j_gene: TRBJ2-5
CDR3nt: TGTGCCAGCAGCGCCGGGTTGTGGGAGACCCAGTACTTC
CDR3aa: CASSAGLWETQYF

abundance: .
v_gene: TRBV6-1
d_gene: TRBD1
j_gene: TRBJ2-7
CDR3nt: TGTGCCAGCAGTGAAGGGGCCAGGGGGCACCACGAGCAGTACTTC
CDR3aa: CASSEGARGHHEQYF

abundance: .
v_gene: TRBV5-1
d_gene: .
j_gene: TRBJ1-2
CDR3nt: TGCGCCAGCAGATCCGAAACAGGGAACTATGGCTACACCTTC
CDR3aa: CASRSETGNYGYTF

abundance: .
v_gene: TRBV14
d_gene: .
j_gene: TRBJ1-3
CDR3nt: TGTGCCAGCAGCCAGCGTACCGTTCTGAGCTCTGGAAACACCATATATTTT
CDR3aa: CASSQRTVLSSGNTIYF

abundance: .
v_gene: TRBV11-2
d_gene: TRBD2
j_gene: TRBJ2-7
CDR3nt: TGTGCCAGCAGCTTTGCTAGCGGGGACCCCTACGAGCAGTACTTC
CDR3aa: CASSFASGDPYEQYF

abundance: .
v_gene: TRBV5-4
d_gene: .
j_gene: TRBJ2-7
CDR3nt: TGTGCCAGCAGTCGGGGTTCCGAGCAGTACTTC
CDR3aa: CASSRGSEQYF

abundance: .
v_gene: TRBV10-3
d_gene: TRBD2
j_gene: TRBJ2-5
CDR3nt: TGTGCCATCAGTGAATTAACCACGCCTGAACTAGCGGGGTACCAAGAGACCCAGTACTTC
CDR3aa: CAISELTTPELAGYQETQYF

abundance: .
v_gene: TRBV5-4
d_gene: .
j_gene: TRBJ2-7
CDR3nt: TGTGCCAGCAGCCCGAGGTACAGGGACGAGCAGTACTTC
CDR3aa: CASSPRYRDEQYF

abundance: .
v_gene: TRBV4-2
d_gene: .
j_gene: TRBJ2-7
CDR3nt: TGTGCCAGCAGCCAAGAATCGGACTACCTCTCCTACGAGCAGTACTTC
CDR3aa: CASSQESDYLSYEQYF

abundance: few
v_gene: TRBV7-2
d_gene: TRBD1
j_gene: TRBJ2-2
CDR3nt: TGTGCCAGCAGCCTCGGGACAGGGTGGACCGGGGAGCTGTTTTTT
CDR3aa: CASSLGTGWTGELFF

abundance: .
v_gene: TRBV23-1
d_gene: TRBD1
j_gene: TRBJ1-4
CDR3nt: TGCGCCAGCAGTCATAGGTCAGGACAGGGGTGGCTAGGTAATGAAAAACTGTTTTTT
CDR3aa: CASSHRSGQGWLGNEKLFF

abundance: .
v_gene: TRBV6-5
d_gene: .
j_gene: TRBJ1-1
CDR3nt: TGTGCCAGCAGTCCATCAGGGGTCACTGAAGCTTTCTTT
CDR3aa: CASSPSGVTEAFF

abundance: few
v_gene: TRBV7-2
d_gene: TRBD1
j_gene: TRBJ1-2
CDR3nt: TGTGCCAGCAGCGACTATATCGGACAGGGCAAGGATGGCTACACCTTC
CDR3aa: CASSDYIGQGKDGYTF

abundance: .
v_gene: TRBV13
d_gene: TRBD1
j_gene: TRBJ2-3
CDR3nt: TGTGCCAGCAGCCCGTCGGACAGGAGAGAACGCACAGATACGCAGTATTTT
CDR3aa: CASSPSDRRERTDTQYF

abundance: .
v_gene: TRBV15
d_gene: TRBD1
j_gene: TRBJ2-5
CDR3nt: TGTGCCACCAGCAGAGGCTTCACAGGGGAAGAGACCCAGTACTTC
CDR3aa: CATSRGFTGEETQYF

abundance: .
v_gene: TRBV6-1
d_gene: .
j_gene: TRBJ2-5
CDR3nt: TGTGCCAGCAGTGAGCAAGAGCGGGAGACCCAGTACTTC
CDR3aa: CASSEQERETQYF